The sequence of this T cell receptor beta chain was determined in a study of cytomegalovirus exposure and HLA in healthy donors. Study overall: The roughly 100 million unique TCR beta sequences, from 150 million to 200 million T cells, were found by an earlier analysis. Study results and limitations: Excluded: some indistinguishable V segments such as TRBV6-2 and TRBV6-3. For most TCR beta V segments, an earlier analysis put the productive rate at about 87% or about 30% of the time.

PCR used 60 Vbeta primers and 13 Jbeta primers. In the source study's methods: In a later analysis, the count reached some 75 million unique TCR beta chains, with 8.5 million to 14 million shared. TCRdb's copy holds only in-frame clones and misses some; the assay was immunoSEQ multiplex PCR. D and trimming were read from the DNA, whereas the V and J calls and clone size are those reported in that table. The sample includes about 96,000 clones, 50% to 80% of them seen just once. After removal of 7 bases from V and 8 bases from J, the junction contained 14 bases not matched to a gene. CDR3 length equals 14 residues. From germline, CDR1 is SGHDT and CDR2 YYEEEE. As regards this clone: Its antigen remains unknown.

This sequence originates from a man in his sixties in good health and CMV-seronegative. V and J are TRBV5-6 and TRBJ1-2, with 7 bases aligning to TRBD1. Sequences were obtained from PBMCs. CDR3 sequence reads: CASAGGTALLGYTF. DNA for the CDR3: TGTGCCAGCGCGGGGGGGACAGCCCTCTTAGGCTACACCTTC.